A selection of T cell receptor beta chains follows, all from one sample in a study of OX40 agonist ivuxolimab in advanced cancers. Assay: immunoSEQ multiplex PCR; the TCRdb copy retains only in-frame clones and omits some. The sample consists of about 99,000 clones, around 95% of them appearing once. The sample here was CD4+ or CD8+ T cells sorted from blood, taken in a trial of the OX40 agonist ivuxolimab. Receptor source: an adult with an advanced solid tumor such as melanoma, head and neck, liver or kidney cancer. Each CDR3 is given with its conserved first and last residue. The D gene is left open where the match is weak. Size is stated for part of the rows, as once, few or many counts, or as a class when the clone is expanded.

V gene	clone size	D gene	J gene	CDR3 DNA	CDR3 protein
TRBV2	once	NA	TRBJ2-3	TGTGCCAGCAGAGAAAAAATCGGCTCACAGGGAGGGGGCACAGATACGCAGTATTTT	CASREKIGSQGGGTDTQYF
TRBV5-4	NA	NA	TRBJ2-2	TGTGCCAGCAGCTTACCTGAGCGCACCGGGGAGCTGTTTTTT	CASSLPERTGELFF
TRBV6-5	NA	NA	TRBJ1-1	TGTGCCAGCAGACCCGGCATGGGGGGAGGAACTGAAGCTTTCTTT	CASRPGMGGGTEAFF
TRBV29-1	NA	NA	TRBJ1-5	TGCAGCGTTGAAGACCGGGGGGTCCGGCATTTT	CSVEDRGVRHF
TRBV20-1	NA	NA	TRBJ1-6	TGCAGTCGGCCGAATTCACCCCTCCACTTT	CSRPNSPLHF
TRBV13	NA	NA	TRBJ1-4	TGTGCCAGCAGCTACGATCGGACAGCGAATGAAAAACTGTTTTTT	CASSYDRTANEKLFF
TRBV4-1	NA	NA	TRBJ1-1	TGCGCCACCATGGGGGAGGGATCGAGTGAAGCTTTCTTT	CATMGEGSSEAFF
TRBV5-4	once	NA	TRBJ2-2	TGTGCCAGCAGCTTGGAAGGCACCGGGGAGCTGTTTTTT	CASSLEGTGELFF
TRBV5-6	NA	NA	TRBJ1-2	TGTGCCAGCAGCTTGGTAAGGGCGGGGGCGACCTATGGCTACACCTTC	CASSLVRAGATYGYTF
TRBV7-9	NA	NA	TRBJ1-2	TGTGCCAGCAGCTTCTCGGACCACGGGGATGGCTACACCTTC	CASSFSDHGDGYTF
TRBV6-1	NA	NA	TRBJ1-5	TGTGCCAGCAGTGAAACCTTTGGGGAGCCCCAGCATTTT	CASSETFGEPQHF
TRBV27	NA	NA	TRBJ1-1	TGTGCCAGCAGTTTAGCAGGGGAATTCACTGAAGCTTTCTTT	CASSLAGEFTEAFF
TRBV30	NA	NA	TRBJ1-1	TGTGCCTGGAGTGTACCACAGGGTGAAGCTTTCTTT	CAWSVPQGEAFF
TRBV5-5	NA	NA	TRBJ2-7	TGTGCCAGCAGCTTGGCGCAGGGGGGCTCCTACGAGCAGTACTTC	CASSLAQGGSYEQYF
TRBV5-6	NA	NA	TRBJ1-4	TGTGCCAGCAGCCGTGCCGGGATTACGAGTGAAAAACTGTTTTTT	CASSRAGITSEKLFF
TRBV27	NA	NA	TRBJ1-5	TGTGCCAGCAGTTTGGGTGGGGCCAGCAATCAGCCCCAGCATTTT	CASSLGGASNQPQHF
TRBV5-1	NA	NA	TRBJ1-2	TGCGCCAGCAGCTTGGAGGGATCCTATGGCTACACCTTC	CASSLEGSYGYTF
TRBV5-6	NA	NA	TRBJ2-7	TGTGCCAGCAGCCTCGCCCATGGCCCCTACGAGCAGTACTTC	CASSLAHGPYEQYF
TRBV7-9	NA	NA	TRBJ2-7	TGTGCCAGCACTAATCAGGGTTGGGAGACCTACGAGCAGTACTTC	CASTNQGWETYEQYF
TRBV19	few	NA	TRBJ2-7	TGTGCCAGTAGTTCGGACTACGAGCAGTACTTC	CASSSDYEQYF
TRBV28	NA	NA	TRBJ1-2	TGTGCCAGCAGCACAGACCTTAGAGGATTTAACTATGGCTACACCTTC	CASSTDLRGFNYGYTF
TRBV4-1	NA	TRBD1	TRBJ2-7	TGCGCCAGCAGCCAGGACAGGGGCGAGCAGTACTTC	CASSQDRGEQYF
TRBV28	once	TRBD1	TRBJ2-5	TGTGCCAGCAGTGCAGGGACAGGCCAAGAGACCCAGTACTTC	CASSAGTGQETQYF
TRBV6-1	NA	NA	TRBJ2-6	TGTGCCAGCAGTGAACTAACACATAGCTCTGGGGCCAACGTCCTGACTTTC	CASSELTHSSGANVLTF
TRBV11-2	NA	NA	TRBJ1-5	TGTGCCAGCAGCTTAGGACGGGAGGGCCATCAGCCCCAGCATTTT	CASSLGREGHQPQHF
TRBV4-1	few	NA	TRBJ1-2	TGCGCCAGCAGCCAAGATGGGCTATATGGCTACACCTTC	CASSQDGLYGYTF
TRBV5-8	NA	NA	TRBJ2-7	TGTGCCAGCAGCTTGGACCCAAACTCCTACGAGCAGTACTTC	CASSLDPNSYEQYF
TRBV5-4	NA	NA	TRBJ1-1	TGTGCCAGCAGCCCGAGGGGGGGGCTTGACACTGAAGCTTTCTTT	CASSPRGGLDTEAFF
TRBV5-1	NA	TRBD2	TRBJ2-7	TGCGCCAGCAGCCCCCGCGGGCGGGAGCCCTACGAGCAGTACTTC	CASSPRGREPYEQYF
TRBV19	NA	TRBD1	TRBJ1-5	TGTGCCAGTACCCCCCAGGGGGCAGGACAGCCCCAGCATTTT	CASTPQGAGQPQHF
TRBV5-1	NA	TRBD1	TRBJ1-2	TGCGCCAGCAGAGGAATCCAACCGGGACAGGAGCTTGCTAACTATGGCTACACCTTC	CASRGIQPGQELANYGYTF
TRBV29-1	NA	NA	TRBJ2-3	TGCAGCGTTTGGCGCTTGGGCGAGAACACAGATACGCAGTATTTT	CSVWRLGENTDTQYF
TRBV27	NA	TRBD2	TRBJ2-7	TGTGCCAGCGGGACTAGCGGGGCCCTCGAGCAGTACTTC	CASGTSGALEQYF
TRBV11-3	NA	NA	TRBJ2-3	TGTGCCAGCAGTAGGAGGGGGGGCGCGGGCCCAGATACGCAGTATTTT	CASSRRGGAGPDTQYF
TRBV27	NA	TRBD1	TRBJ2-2	TGTGCCGCCAGGGGACAGGGAAACACCGGGGAGCTGTTTTTT	CAARGQGNTGELFF
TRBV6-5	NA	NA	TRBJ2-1	TGTGCCAGCAGTTCCAACGCCCACAATGAGCAGTTCTTC	CASSSNAHNEQFF
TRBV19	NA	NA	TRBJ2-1	TGTGCCAGTAGTATAGACCGGAACAATGAGCAGTTCTTC	CASSIDRNNEQFF
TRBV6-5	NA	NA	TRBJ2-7	TGTGCCAGCAGAGGGACGGCCTCCTCCTACGAGCAGTACTTC	CASRGTASSYEQYF
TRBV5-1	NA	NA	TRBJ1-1	TGCGCCAGCAGCTTGACACCTACTGAAGCTTTCTTT	CASSLTPTEAFF
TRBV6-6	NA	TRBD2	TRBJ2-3	TGTGCCAGCAATGATGGACTAGCGTACACAGATACGCAGTATTTT	CASNDGLAYTDTQYF
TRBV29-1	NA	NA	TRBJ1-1	TGCAGCGTTGGGCAGGCCACTGAAGCTTTCTTT	CSVGQATEAFF
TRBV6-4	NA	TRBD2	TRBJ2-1	TGTGCCAGCAGTGCCGGGGGGGGATACAATGAGCAGTTCTTC	CASSAGGGYNEQFF
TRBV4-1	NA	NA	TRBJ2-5	TGCGCCAGCAGCCAAGGAGTACAGTTGGAAGAGACCCAGTACTTC	CASSQGVQLEETQYF
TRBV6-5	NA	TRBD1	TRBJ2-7	TGTGCCAGCAGCGTCACAGGGGAGCACTACGAGCAGTACTTC	CASSVTGEHYEQYF
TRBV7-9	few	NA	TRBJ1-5	TGTGCCAGCAGCTCAGTGGGCAATCAGCCCCAGCATTTT	CASSSVGNQPQHF
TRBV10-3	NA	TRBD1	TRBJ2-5	TGTGCCATCAGTGAGCCCCCACCTCGACAGGGCTGGGATCAAGAGACCCAGTACTTC	CAISEPPPRQGWDQETQYF
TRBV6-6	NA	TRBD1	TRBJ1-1	TGTGCCAGCAGCCCGGGACAGATGAACACTGAAGCTTTCTTT	CASSPGQMNTEAFF
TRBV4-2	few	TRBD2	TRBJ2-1	TGTGCCAGCAGCCAAGAGAAAGCACTAGCGGAACGATACAATGAGCAGTTCTTC	CASSQEKALAERYNEQFF
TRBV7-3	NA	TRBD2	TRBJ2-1	TGTGCCAGCAGCTCGACTACCCTGCTAGCGGGAAAAATCAATGAGCAGTTCTTC	CASSSTTLLAGKINEQFF
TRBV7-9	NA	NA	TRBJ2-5	TGTGCCAGCAGCCCGGCGGACCGCGAGACCCAGTACTTC	CASSPADRETQYF
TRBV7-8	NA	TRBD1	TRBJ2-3	TGTGCCAGCAGCTCAGGACAGGGGACAGATACGCAGTATTTT	CASSSGQGTDTQYF
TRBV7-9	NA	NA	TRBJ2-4	TGTGCCAGCAGCTCGGTCAACGGGGGAATTCAGTACTTC	CASSSVNGGIQYF